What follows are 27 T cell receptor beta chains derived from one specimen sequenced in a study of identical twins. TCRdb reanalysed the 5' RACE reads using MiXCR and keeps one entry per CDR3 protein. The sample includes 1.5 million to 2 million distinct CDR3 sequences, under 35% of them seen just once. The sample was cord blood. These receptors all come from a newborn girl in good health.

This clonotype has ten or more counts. The CDR3 is CASSLPWTGAKNIQYF. CDR3 DNA: TGTGCCAGCAGTTTACCCTGGACAGGGGCCAAAAACATTCAGTACTTC. This chain joins TRBV28 and TRBJ2-4; TRBD1 matches 8 bases. Trimming at V came to 2 bases and at J to 1 base, leaving 4 bases not matched to a gene. This CDR3 region has 16 residues. Germline CDR1 and CDR2: MDHEN and SYDVKM.

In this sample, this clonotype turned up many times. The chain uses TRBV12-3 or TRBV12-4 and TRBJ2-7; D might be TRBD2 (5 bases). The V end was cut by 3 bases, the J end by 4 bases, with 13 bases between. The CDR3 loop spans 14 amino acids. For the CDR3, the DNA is TGTGCCAGCAGTTTCGGGCTAGCAGGTTACGAGCAGTACTTC. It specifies CASSFGLAGYEQYF.

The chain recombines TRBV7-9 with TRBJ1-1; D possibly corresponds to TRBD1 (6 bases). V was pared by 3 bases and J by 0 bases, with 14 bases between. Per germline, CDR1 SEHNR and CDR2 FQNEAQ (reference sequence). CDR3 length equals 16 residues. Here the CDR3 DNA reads TGTGCCAGCAGCTTTGGCTCAGGGGCTATGAACACTGAAGCTTTCTTT. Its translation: CASSFGSGAMNTEAFF.

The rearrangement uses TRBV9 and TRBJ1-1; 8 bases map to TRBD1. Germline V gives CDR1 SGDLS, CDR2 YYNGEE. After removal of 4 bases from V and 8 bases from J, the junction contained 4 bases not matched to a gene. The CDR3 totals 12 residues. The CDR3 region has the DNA TGTGCCAGCAGCTCCCGGGACAGGGAAGCTTTCTTT. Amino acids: CASSSRDREAFF.

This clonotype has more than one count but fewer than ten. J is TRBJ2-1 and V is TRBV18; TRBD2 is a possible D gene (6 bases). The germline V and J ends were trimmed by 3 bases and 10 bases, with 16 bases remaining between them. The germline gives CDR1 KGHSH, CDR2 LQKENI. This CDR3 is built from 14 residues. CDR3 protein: CASSPASGTQEQFF. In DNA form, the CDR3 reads TGTGCCAGCTCACCGGCCTCCGGGACTCAGGAGCAGTTCTTC.

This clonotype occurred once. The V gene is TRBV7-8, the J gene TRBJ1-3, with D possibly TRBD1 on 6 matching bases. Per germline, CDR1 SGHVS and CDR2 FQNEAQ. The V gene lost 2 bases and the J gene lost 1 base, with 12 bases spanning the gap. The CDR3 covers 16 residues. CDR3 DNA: TGTGCCAGCAGCTTAATAGGGGGTGATTCTGGAAACACCATATATTTT. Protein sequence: CASSLIGGDSGNTIYF.

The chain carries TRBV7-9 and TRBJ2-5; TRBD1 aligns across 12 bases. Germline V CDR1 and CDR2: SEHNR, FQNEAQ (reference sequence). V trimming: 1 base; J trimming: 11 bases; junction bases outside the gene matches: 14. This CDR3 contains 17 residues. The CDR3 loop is CASSLGDRGPNYNDQYF. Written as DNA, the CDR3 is TGTGCCAGCAGCTTAGGGGACAGGGGGCCGAACTACAATGATCAGTACTTC.

DNA of the CDR3: TGTGCCAGCAGTGCTCTTGGGAGAGGCTATGGCTACACCTTC. Residues: CASSALGRGYGYTF. This chain connects TRBV27 to TRBJ1-2; D remains unclear. The CDR3 sequence is 14 residues long. Germline CDR1 is MNHEY and CDR2 is SMNVEV (reference sequence). Trimming pared 5 bases from V and 4 bases from J, leaving 14 bases between.

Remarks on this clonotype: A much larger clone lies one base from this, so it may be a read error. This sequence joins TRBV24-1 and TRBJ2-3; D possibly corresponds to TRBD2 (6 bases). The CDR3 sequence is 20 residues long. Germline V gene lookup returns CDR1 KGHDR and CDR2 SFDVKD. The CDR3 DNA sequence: TGTGCCGCCAGTGATTTGCAAGTGCCAGGACGGGAGTTTGCGACAGATACGCAGTATTTT. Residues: CAASDLQVPGREFATDTQYF.

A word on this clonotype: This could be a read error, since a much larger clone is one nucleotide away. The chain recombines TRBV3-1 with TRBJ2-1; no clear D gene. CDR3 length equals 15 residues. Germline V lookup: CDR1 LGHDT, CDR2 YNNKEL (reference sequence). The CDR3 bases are TGTGCCCGCAGCCAAGTGGCCAACGTCCACAATGAGCAGTTCTTC. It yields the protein CARSQVANVHNEQFF.

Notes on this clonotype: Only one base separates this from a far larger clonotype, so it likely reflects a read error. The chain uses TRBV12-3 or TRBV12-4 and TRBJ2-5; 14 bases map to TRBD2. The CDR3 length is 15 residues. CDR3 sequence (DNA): TGTGCCAGCAGTTTGGGACTAGCGGGAGAGGAGACCCGGTACTTC. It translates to CASSLGLAGEETRYF.

CDR3 residues: CASSLLLAGGGETQYF. DNA of the CDR3: TGTGCCAGCAGTTTATTATTAGCGGGGGGAGGAGAGACCCAGTACTTC. J is TRBJ2-5 and V is TRBV12-3 or TRBV12-4; TRBD2 matches 10 bases. This CDR3 comprises 16 residues. V was pared by 2 bases and J by 4 bases, with 7 bases of the junction left unmatched.

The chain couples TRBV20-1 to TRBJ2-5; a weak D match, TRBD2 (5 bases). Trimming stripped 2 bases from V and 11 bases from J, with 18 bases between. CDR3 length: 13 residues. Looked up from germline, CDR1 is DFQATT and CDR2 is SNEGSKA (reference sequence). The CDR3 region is CSARYLPRGEQYF. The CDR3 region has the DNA TGCAGTGCTAGATACCTACCCCGGGGTGAGCAGTACTTC.

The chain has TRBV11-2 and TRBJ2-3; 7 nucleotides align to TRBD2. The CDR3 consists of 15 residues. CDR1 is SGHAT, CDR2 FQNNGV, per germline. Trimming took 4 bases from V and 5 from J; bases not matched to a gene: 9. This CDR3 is CASSSIRGGGDTQYF. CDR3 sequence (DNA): TGTGCCAGCAGCTCGATACGGGGCGGGGGAGATACGCAGTATTTT.

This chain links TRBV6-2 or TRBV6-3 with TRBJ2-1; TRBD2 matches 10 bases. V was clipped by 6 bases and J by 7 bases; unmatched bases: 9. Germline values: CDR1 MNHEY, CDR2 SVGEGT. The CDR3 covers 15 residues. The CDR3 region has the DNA TGTGCCAGCAGCCCACGAGCGGGAGGGCCGAATGAGCAGTTCTTC. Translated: CASSPRAGGPNEQFF.

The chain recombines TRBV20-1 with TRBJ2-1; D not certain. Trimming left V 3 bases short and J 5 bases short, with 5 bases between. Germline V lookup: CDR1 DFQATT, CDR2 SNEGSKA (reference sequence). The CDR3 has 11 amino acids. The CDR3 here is CSASQHNEQFF. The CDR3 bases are TGCAGTGCTAGTCAGCACAATGAGCAGTTCTTC.

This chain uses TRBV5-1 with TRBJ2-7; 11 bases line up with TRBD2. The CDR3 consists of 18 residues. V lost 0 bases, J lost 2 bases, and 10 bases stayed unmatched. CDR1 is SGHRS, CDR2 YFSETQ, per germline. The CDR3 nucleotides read TGCGCCAGCAGCTTGGAGTCTAGCGGGAGGCCATGGCCCTACGAGCAGTACTTC. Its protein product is CASSLESSGRPWPYEQYF.

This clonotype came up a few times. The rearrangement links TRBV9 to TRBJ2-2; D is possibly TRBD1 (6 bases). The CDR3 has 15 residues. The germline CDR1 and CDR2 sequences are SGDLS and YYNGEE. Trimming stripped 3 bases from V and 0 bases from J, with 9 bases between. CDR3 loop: CASSAYRANTGELFF. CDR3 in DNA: TGTGCCAGCAGCGCTTACAGGGCGAACACCGGGGAGCTGTTTTTT.

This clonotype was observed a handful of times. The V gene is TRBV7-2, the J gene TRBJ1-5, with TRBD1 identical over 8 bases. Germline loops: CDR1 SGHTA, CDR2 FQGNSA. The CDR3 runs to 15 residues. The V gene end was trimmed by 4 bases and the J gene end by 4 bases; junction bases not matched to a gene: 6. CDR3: CASSYRTGPNQPQHF. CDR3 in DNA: TGTGCCAGCAGCTACCGGACAGGGCCTAATCAGCCCCAGCATTTT.

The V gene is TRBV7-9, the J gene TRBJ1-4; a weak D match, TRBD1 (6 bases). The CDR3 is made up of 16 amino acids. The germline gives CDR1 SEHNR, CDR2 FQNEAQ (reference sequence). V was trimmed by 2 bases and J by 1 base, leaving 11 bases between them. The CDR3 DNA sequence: TGTGCCAGCAGCTTAAGGGGAGGGGGAACTAATGAAAAACTGTTTTTT. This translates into CASSLRGGGTNEKLFF. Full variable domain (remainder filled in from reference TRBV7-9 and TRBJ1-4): DTGVSQNPRHKITKRGQNVTFRCDPISEHNRLYWYRQTLGQGPEFLTYFQNEAQLEKSRLLSDRFSAERPKGSFSTLEIQRTEQGDSAMYLCASSLRGGGTNEKLFFGSGTQLSVL.

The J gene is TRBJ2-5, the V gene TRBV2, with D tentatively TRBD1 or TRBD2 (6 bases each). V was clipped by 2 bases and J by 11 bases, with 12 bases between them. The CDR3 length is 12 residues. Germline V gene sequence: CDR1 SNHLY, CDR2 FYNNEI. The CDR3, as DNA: TGTGCCAGCAGTGAATATAAAGGGGGGCAGTACTTC. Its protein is CASSEYKGGQYF.

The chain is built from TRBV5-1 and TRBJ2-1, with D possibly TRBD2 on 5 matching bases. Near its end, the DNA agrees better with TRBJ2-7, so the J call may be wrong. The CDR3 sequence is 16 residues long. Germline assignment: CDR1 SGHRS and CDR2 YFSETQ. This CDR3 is CASSLAGGQPYNEQYF. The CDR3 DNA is TGCGCCAGCAGCTTGGCCGGCGGGCAGCCCTACAATGAGCAGTACTTC.

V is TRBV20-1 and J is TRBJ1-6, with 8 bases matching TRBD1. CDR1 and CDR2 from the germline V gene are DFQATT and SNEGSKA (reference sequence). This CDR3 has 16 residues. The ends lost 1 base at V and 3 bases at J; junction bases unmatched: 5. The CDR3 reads CSARGRDRSYNSPLHF. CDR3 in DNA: TGCAGTGCTAGAGGCCGGGACAGGAGCTATAATTCACCCCTCCACTTT.

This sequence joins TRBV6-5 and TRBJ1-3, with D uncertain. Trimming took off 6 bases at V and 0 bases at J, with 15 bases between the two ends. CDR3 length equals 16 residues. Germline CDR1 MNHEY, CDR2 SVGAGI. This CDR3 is CASSLTAPVSGNTIYF. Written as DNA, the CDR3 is TGTGCCAGCAGCCTAACTGCCCCCGTCTCTGGAAACACCATATATTTT.

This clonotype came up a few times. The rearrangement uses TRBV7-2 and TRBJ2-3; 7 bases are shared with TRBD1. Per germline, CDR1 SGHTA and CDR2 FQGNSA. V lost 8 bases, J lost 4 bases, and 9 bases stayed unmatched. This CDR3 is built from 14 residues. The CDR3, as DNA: TGTGCCAGCCGACAGGGACCTGCCTCAGATACGCAGTATTTT. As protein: CASRQGPASDTQYF. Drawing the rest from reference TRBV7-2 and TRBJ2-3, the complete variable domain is GAGVSQSPSNKVTEKGKDVELRCDPISGHTALYWYRQSLGQGLEFLIYFQGNSAPDKSGLPSDRFSAERTGGSVSTLTIQRTQQEDSAVYLCASRQGPASDTQYFGPGTRLTVL.

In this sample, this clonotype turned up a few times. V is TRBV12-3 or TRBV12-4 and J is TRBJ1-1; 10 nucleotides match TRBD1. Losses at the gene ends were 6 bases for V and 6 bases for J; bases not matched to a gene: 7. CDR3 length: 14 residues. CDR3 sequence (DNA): TGTGCCAGCAGCCAGACAGGGGGCAAGGCTGAAGCTTTCTTT. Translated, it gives CASSQTGGKAEAFF.

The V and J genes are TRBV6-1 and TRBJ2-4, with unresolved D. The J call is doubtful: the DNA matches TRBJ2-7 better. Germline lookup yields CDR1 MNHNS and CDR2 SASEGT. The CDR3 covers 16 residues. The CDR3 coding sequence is TGTGCCAGCAGTGAAGGAGATCCCAGGCGGAGCTACGAGCAGTACTTC. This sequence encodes CASSEGDPRRSYEQYF.